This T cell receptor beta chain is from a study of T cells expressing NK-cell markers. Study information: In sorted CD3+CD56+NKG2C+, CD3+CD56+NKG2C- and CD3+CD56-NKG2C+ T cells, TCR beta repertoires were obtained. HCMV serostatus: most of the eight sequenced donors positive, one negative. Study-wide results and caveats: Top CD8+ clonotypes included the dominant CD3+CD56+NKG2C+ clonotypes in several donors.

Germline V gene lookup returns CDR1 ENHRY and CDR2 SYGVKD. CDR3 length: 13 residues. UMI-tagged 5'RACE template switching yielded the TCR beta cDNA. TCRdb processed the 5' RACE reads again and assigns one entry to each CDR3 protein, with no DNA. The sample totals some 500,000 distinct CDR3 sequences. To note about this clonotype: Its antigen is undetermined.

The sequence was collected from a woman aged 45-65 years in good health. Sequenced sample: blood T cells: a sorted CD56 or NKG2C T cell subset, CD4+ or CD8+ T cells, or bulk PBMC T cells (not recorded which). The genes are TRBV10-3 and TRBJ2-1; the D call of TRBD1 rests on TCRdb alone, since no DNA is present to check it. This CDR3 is CATRGAGNNEQFF.